This is a list of T cell receptor beta chains from one sample in a study of cytomegalovirus exposure and HLA in healthy donors. Sequenced by immunoSEQ multiplex PCR; TCRdb stores in-frame clones only, minus some. The sample lists 150,000 to 200,000 clones, more than 65% seen once, with under 7% in the top ten. The sample comprised PBMCs. The receptor set was obtained from a woman aged 30 to 39 in good health and CMV-seropositive. Each CDR3 is given without its conserved first and last residue.

v_call	j_call	cdr3_aa
TRBV7-9	TRBJ2-3	ASSYLAGVTDTQY
TRBV19	TRBJ2-1	ASQDRGLKEQF
TRBV6-5	TRBJ2-1	ASSPLAGLNEQF
TRBV11-2	TRBJ2-7	ASSFGSGSQY
TRBV15	TRBJ2-7	ATSRGRGQGSYEQY
TRBV4-1	TRBJ2-1	ASSQTGQSYNEQF
TRBV13	TRBJ2-7	ASSSLAGEGEQY
TRBV6-5	TRBJ2-7	ASSPGGPTYEQY
TRBV19	TRBJ2-3	ASRSSGGTDTQY
TRBV6-1	TRBJ1-3	ASSQGRSTGNTIY
TRBV6-5	TRBJ2-7	ASSYRGDHYEQY
TRBV19	TRBJ1-5	ASKAGGRESNQPQH
TRBV7-9	TRBJ2-5	ASSLRTGFQETQY
TRBV5-1	TRBJ1-1	ASSSVGGATEAF
TRBV9	TRBJ2-7	ASSLGQGGYEQY
TRBV29-1	TRBJ2-4	SVELRGWNIQY
TRBV27	TRBJ1-2	ASSAFGQALNYGYT
TRBV13	TRBJ2-3	ASSIPHVATDTQY
TRBV27	TRBJ2-1	ASSSHAVNEQF
TRBV4-1	TRBJ2-7	ASSQDRQGLRYEQY
TRBV4-1	TRBJ1-1	ASSSKGSGTEAF
TRBV5-6	TRBJ1-6	ASSPGTGSPLH
TRBV7-6	TRBJ2-7	ASSPLAESGGEQY
TRBV7-3	TRBJ1-6	ASSSGQYNSPLH
TRBV15	TRBJ2-7	ATSSVLDTLSSYEQY
TRBV4-1	TRBJ2-5	ASSHSRVGETQY
TRBV27	TRBJ1-6	ASSLVGTIDSPLH
TRBV19	TRBJ2-1	ASMRTTSNEQF
TRBV10-2	TRBJ2-1	ASSEQGGWLNSYNEQF
TRBV5-6	TRBJ1-6	ASSLVQGQVPLH
TRBV7-2	TRBJ1-1	ASSSTGEAF
TRBV5-6	TRBJ2-3	ASSSRTSGRSADTQY
TRBV13	TRBJ2-2	ASSSTSGTYTGELF
TRBV7-2	TRBJ2-2	ASSLSPTLEFANTGELF
TRBV27	TRBJ2-7	ASGDWGGTGPEQY
TRBV28	TRBJ1-1	ASRQQGGNTEAF
TRBV29-1	TRBJ2-3	SVTDRDGRRDTQY
TRBV4-3	TRBJ2-3	ASSQELLDTQY
TRBV7-9	TRBJ2-4	ASTLLGHLAKNIQY
TRBV12-5	TRBJ1-1	ASGLGRPNEVRAEAF
TRBV5-1	TRBJ2-1	ASGDGKGLAGDIVEQF
TRBV6-5	TRBJ2-5	ASSGPSKETQY
TRBV11-2	TRBJ1-6	ASTQITGQLNSPLH
TRBV6-5	TRBJ1-5	ASSYSGSYQPQH
TRBV28	TRBJ2-7	ASSDPRGTLFYEQY
TRBV15	TRBJ2-2	ATSRGGGWILANTGELF
TRBV9	TRBJ2-7	ASSPGLAAGYEQY
TRBV7-2	TRBJ2-7	ASSLGGHEQY
TRBV7-2	TRBJ2-1	ASSSTGTGSDGQF
TRBV27	TRBJ1-1	ASIYNTEAF
TRBV19	TRBJ1-1	ASSIVRGMNTEAF
TRBV4-3	TRBJ2-5	ASSQGQAGGKKTQY
TRBV7-2	TRBJ1-1	ASSLSAVAEAF
TRBV6-6	TRBJ2-5	ASSYVRETQY
TRBV5-1	TRBJ1-6	ASSLGPNLNSPLH
TRBV10-3	TRBJ2-1	ATLRDTRGVEQF
TRBV6-1	TRBJ1-1	ASKGGDEAF
TRBV6-1	TRBJ2-1	ASSERSGEFEQF
TRBV27	TRBJ2-3	ASSLLADSTDTQY
TRBV4-1	TRBJ2-2	ASSQVRRAGELF